A single sample is the source of the 12 T cell receptor beta chains below, sequenced in a study of T cell responses to AZD1222 COVID-19 vaccine. Produced via immunoSEQ multiplex PCR; TCRdb's table is partial and in-frame only. In the table there are some 170,000 clones, approximately 90% of which are singletons. This sample comprised peripheral blood, obtained 28 days after the second dose of the MenACWY control vaccine. The source is an adult who received the MenACWY meningococcal vaccine as a control.

This chain joins TRBV19 and TRBJ2-1; 9 bases are a match to TRBD1. Trimming cost V 10 bases and J 8 bases; bases outside gene matches: 15. In germline, CDR1 is LNHDA, CDR2 SQIVND (reference sequence). The CDR3 has 15 amino acids. The CDR3 here is CATEGRGQGLHEQFF. DNA of the CDR3: TGTGCCACAGAAGGCAGGGGACAGGGTCTCCATGAGCAGTTCTTC.

The chain links TRBV7-2 to TRBJ2-3; 10 bases agree with TRBD2. This CDR3 spans 16 amino acids. In germline, CDR1 is SGHTA, CDR2 FQGNSA. V was pared by 1 base and J by 2 bases, with 3 bases of the junction left unmatched. The CDR3 DNA sequence: TGTGCCAGCAGCTTAGTGACTAGCGGGCCCACAGATACGCAGTATTTT. Translated: CASSLVTSGPTDTQYF.

The V and J genes are TRBV11-3 and TRBJ2-7; 10 bases align to TRBD2. Trimming cost V 0 bases and J 2 bases; bases outside gene matches: 4. The CDR3 extends over 16 amino acids. Germline V gene data show CDR1 as SGHNT and CDR2 as YENEEA. CDR3 DNA: TGTGCCAGCAGCTTAGACGGACTAGCGGCGCCCTACGAGCAGTACTTC. Its translation: CASSLDGLAAPYEQYF.

The chain employs TRBV28 and TRBJ1-2; D is unresolved. The CDR3 contains 14 residues. Germline CDR1 MDHEN, CDR2 SYDVKM. V was pared by 4 bases and J by 5 bases, with 14 bases between. The CDR3 is CASSSSVGSYGYTF. The CDR3 DNA reads as TGTGCCAGCAGTTCAAGTGTCGGCAGTTATGGCTACACCTTC.

V is TRBV7-2 and J is TRBJ1-1; possible D gene TRBD1, 5 bases. CDR3 length: 14 amino acids. Trimming removed 2 bases at V and 5 bases at J, with 12 bases between. Germline V gives CDR1 SGHTA, CDR2 FQGNSA. The chain's CDR3 is CASSLLNEGTEAFF. CDR3 DNA: TGTGCCAGCAGCTTATTGAATGAGGGGACTGAAGCTTTCTTT.

The V call is TRBV5-6, the J call TRBJ2-7; the D gene is possibly TRBD1 (6 bases). V lost 5 bases and J 5 bases, leaving 17 bases between the germline ends. Looked up from germline, CDR1 is SGHDT and CDR2 is YYEEEE. The CDR3 is 14 residues long. CDR3 region: CASRQQGSEHEQYF. CDR3 DNA: TGTGCCAGCAGGCAGCAGGGGTCTGAACACGAGCAGTACTTC.

This clone occurred once. The chain recombines TRBV7-9 with TRBJ2-7, with a possible D match to TRBD2 (6 bases). CDR1 and CDR2 from the germline V gene are SEHNR and FQNEAQ (reference sequence). The CDR3 extends over 15 amino acids. V was trimmed by 1 base and J by 6 bases, leaving 16 bases between them. Here the CDR3 reads CASSLGRGVGREQYF. The DNA of the CDR3 is TGTGCCAGCAGCTTAGGGCGGGGAGTGGGCCGCGAGCAGTACTTC. The full variable domain, with the rest looked up from reference TRBV7-9 and TRBJ2-7, is DTGVSQNPRHKITKRGQNVTFRCDPISEHNRLYWYRQTLGQGPEFLTYFQNEAQLEKSRLLSDRFSAERPKGSFSTLEIQRTEQGDSAMYLCASSLGRGVGREQYFGPGTRLTVT.

The chain is built from TRBV5-1 and TRBJ1-3; 7 positions agree with TRBD1. The CDR3 loop spans 14 amino acids. The germline CDR1 and CDR2 sequences are SGHRS and YFSETQ. Trimming at V came to 0 bases and at J to 7 bases, leaving 4 bases not matched to a gene. CDR3 in amino acids: CASSLGTGGNTIYF. CDR3 DNA sequence: TGCGCCAGCAGCTTGGGGACAGGAGGCAACACCATATATTTT.

The gene calls are TRBV27 and TRBJ1-1; unclear D gene. The CDR3 is 14 amino acids. From germline, CDR1 is MNHEY and CDR2 SMNVEV (reference sequence). Trimming removed 6 bases at V and 3 bases at J, with 14 bases between. CDR3 DNA: TGTGCCAGCAGCTATCGTCAAGGGCACACTGAAGCTTTCTTT. It codes for CASSYRQGHTEAFF.

A word on this clone: The junction shows a germline mismatch at one end, possibly a read error. This rearrangement joins TRBV5-6 to TRBJ2-4; 12 bases map to TRBD2. This CDR3 has 14 amino acids. CDR1 is SGHDT and CDR2 is YYEEEE in the germline V gene. In DNA form, the CDR3 reads TGTGCCAGCACCTCCCGGGCTAGCGGGAGGGCCGGACACTTC. Amino acid sequence: CASTSRASGRAGHF.

V and J are TRBV5-1 and TRBJ2-7, with 8 bases lining up with TRBD2. The length of the CDR3 is 15 residues. V shed 1 base, J shed 4 bases, and the junction held 7 bases outside the gene matches. Germline V gives CDR1 SGHRS, CDR2 YFSETQ. Written as DNA, the CDR3 is TGCGCCAGCAGCTTGAGCGGGGGAGGGTATTACGAGCAGTACTTC. It is translated as CASSLSGGGYYEQYF.

This clone occurred once. The chain joins TRBV2 to TRBJ1-1; D is unclear. V lost 5 bases and J 3 bases, leaving 13 bases between the germline ends. Germline V gives CDR1 SNHLY, CDR2 FYNNEI. The CDR3 sequence is 14 residues long. The chain's CDR3 is CASSLLSEDTEAFF. The CDR3 DNA follows: TGTGCCAGCAGTCTCCTCAGCGAGGACACTGAAGCTTTCTTT.